This T cell receptor beta chain was captured in a study of T cell clonality in common variable immunodeficiency. The CDR3 sequence is 17 residues long. The germline gives CDR1 DFQATT, CDR2 SNEGSKA (reference sequence). Trimming at V came to 0 bases and at J to 3 bases, leaving 12 bases not matched to a gene. Notes on the study in general: Fewer deletions and N-nucleotide insertions were reportedly seen in common variable immunodeficiency TCR beta sequences.

This clone was counted only a few times. No antigen is known for it. The CDR3 end lies 3 residues beyond the end of the read and is filled in from the germline J gene. Assay used: immunoSEQ multiplex PCR; TCRdb lists only in-frame clones, some missing. The data show about 16,000 clones, with none appearing a single time. Sequencing was carried out using peripheral blood mononuclear cells. This TCR derives from a human donor with common variable immunodeficiency. The rearrangement links TRBV20-1 to TRBJ2-7; the match to TRBD1 covers 9 bases. CDR3 DNA, as far as it was read: TGCAGTGCTAGAGATTATAAGGGGGACAGGGAACTCTACGAG. Encoded protein: CSARDYKGDRELYE. The CDR3 in full is CSARDYKGDRELYEQYF.